The T cell receptor beta chain described here comes from a study of neurological immune-mediated disorders. Stated time point: technical triplicate 2. This CDR3 spans 13 amino acids. Germline assignment: CDR1 SGHTA and CDR2 FQGNSA. V lost 3 bases and J lost 0, with 6 bases in between. This clonotype was seen once. 5'RACE with 10-nucleotide random UMIs produced the cDNA. TCRdb itself ran the 5' RACE reads through MiXCR, one entry per CDR3 protein. The table has more than 30,000 distinct CDR3 sequences, 13% seen once. The sequence derives from a female donor with HTLV-1-associated myelopathy (HAM/TSP). The sequenced sample was CD4+ T cells from blood. V and J are TRBV7-2 and TRBJ2-7, with D unclear. CDR3 DNA: TGTGCCAGCAGCTTCCCAATCTCCTACGAGCAGTACTTC. Translated: CASSFPISYEQYF.